This T cell receptor (beta chain) comes out of a study of T cells after posttransplantation cyclophosphamide. Per germline, CDR1 SGHAT and CDR2 FQNNGV. Trimming cost V 5 bases and J 14 bases; bases outside gene matches: 10. The CDR3 is 12 amino acids. TCRdb's table, derived via immunoSEQ multiplex PCR, lists solely in-frame clones and lacks some. The sample presents about 5,400 clones, none singletons. Study results and limitations: Donor-recipient repertoire similarity was low at 1-2 months, rising over year one. Recipient CMV seropositivity and CMV reactivation strongly tracked TRB clonality. Tissue-infiltrating T cells from skin or gut overlapped little with blood T cells.

This clone was detected ten times or more. What it binds is unknown. Treatment was busulfan-fludarabine conditioning, a marrow graft, and cyclophosphamide on days +3 and +4. This receptor was taken from a female patient between 30 and 40 years old who received an allogeneic stem cell transplant from an unrelated donor, was CMV-positive, and had acute and chronic GVHD. A subset of T cells may come from the graft donor. This sequence joins TRBV11-2 and TRBJ1-2; TRBD1 aligns across 8 bases. The sample here was PBMCs, taken after allogeneic stem cell transplant with posttransplant cyclophosphamide. CDR3 protein: CASSPDRGRQTF. In DNA form, the CDR3 reads TGTGCCAGCAGCCCAGACAGGGGACGACAAACCTTC.